These 21 T cell receptor beta chains were all obtained from the same sample, sequenced in a study of beta chain features in type 1 diabetes. General study findings and limits: Within each of all four CD4+ subsets, Type 1 diabetes patients had TCRB CDR3s that were moderately but significantly shorter.

No antigen is known for these receptors. The investigators reverse transcribed all of the isolated RNA, so they sequenced expressed TCRB transcripts. Libraries were prepared by immunoSEQ multiplex PCR; TCRdb keeps only in-frame clonotypes and omits some of them. The repertoire holds some 290,000 clones, around 22% seen once, with more than 0.009% in the top ten. The sequenced sample consisted of naive CD4+ T cells from blood. These receptors all stem from a woman aged 25 to 39 with type 1 diabetes.

This clone showed up just a few times. The V and J genes are TRBV11-2 and TRBJ1-2; D not resolved. Germline values: CDR1 SGHAT, CDR2 FQNNGV. Trimming took off 2 bases at V and 7 bases at J, with 8 bases between the two ends. This CDR3 contains 12 residues. CDR3 nucleotides: TGTGCCAGCAGCTTATTCGGGAGTGGCTACACCTTC. This codes for CASSLFGSGYTF.

This sequence joins TRBV5-1 and TRBJ2-7; 9 nucleotides match TRBD1. The CDR3 loop spans 13 amino acids. CDR1 is SGHRS and CDR2 is YFSETQ in the germline V gene. J lost 6 bases, V lost 4 bases, and 5 bases had no gene match. CDR3 in DNA: TGCGCCAGCAGCGGCGCGACAGGGGGCGAGCAGTACTTC. It translates to CASSGATGGEQYF.

The rearrangement uses TRBV28 and TRBJ2-1; 10 bases are a match to TRBD2. Losses at the gene ends were 5 bases for V and 3 bases for J; bases not matched to a gene: 13. Per the germline V gene, CDR1 is MDHEN and CDR2 is SYDVKM. This CDR3 region has 18 residues. This CDR3 is CASSGRAGTSENYNEQFF. The CDR3 DNA follows: TGTGCCAGCAGTGGCCGGGCCGGGACTAGCGAGAACTACAATGAGCAGTTCTTC.

This clone has only a few counts. This chain links TRBV18 with TRBJ2-7; D perhaps matches TRBD1 (5 bases). There are 14 residues in the CDR3. V was trimmed by 2 bases and J by 4 bases, leaving 12 bases between them. The germline gives CDR1 KGHSH, CDR2 LQKENI. CDR3 sequence: CASSPGDSLYEQYF. The CDR3 DNA reads TGTGCCAGCTCACCAGGAGACAGTCTTTACGAGCAGTACTTC. Together with reference TRBV18 and TRBJ2-7, the CDR3 gives the full variable domain: NAGVMQNPRHLVRRRGQEARLRCSPMKGHSHVYWYRQLPEEGLKFMVYLQKENIIDESGMPKERFSAEFPKEGPSILRIQQVVRGDSAAYFCASSPGDSLYEQYFGPGTRLTVT.

Remarks on this clone: This same CDR3 is encoded by further DNA sequences in the sample. This rearrangement joins TRBV5-1 to TRBJ2-3, with 9 nucleotides matching TRBD2. The ends lost 4 bases at V and 1 base at J; junction bases unmatched: 4. The germline gives CDR1 SGHRS, CDR2 YFSETQ. The CDR3 consists of 15 residues. CDR3 in amino acids: CASSLRLAGTDTQYF. DNA of the CDR3: TGCGCCAGCAGCCTCCGACTAGCGGGCACAGATACGCAGTATTTT.

Details on this clone: This sample includes further DNA sequences coding for the same CDR3. V is TRBV29-1 and J is TRBJ1-1, with 8 bases fitting TRBD1. Germline trimming cut 7 bases from V and 1 base from J; bases unmatched to any gene: 5. CDR3 length equals 13 residues. Germline CDR1 reads SQVTM; CDR2 reads ANQGSEA. CDR3 in amino acids: CSASGQGNTEAFF. For the CDR3, the DNA is TGCAGCGCCTCTGGACAGGGGAACACTGAAGCTTTCTTT.

This clone appeared a few times. CDR3 amino acids: CATSRGQGRSYGYTF. The DNA for the CDR3 is TGTGCCACCAGCAGGGGACAGGGAAGATCCTATGGCTACACCTTC. This chain joins TRBV15 and TRBJ1-2; 9 bases align to TRBD1. The CDR3 consists of 15 residues. V lost 3 bases and J lost 4; bases outside the gene matches: 6. The germline gives CDR1 LNHNV, CDR2 YYDKDF (reference sequence).

The chain employs TRBV4-1 and TRBJ2-7; the D gene is possibly TRBD2 (5 bases). Trimming took 0 bases from V and 7 from J, leaving 16 bases between them. The CDR3 spans 15 residues. Germline V lookup: CDR1 MGHRA, CDR2 YSYEKL. For the CDR3, the DNA is TGCGCCAGCAGCCAAGAGCGAATAAGAGGGTTAGAGCAGTACTTC. Protein product: CASSQERIRGLEQYF.

This clone has only a few counts. The chain has TRBV4-2 and TRBJ2-5, with D perhaps TRBD2 (7 bases). The CDR3 covers 18 residues. Germline V gene sequence: CDR1 LGHNA, CDR2 YNFKEQ. Deletions cut 0 bases from V and 4 bases from J, with 21 bases between. This chain's CDR3 is CASSQDLAAGARRETQYF. CDR3 coding DNA: TGTGCCAGCAGCCAAGATTTGGCGGCGGGGGCCCGTCGAGAGACCCAGTACTTC.

The V gene is TRBV4-1, the J gene TRBJ1-5; D call uncertain. V lost 0 bases and J 6 bases, leaving 12 bases between the germline ends. CDR3 length: 15 residues. Germline V gene sequence: CDR1 MGHRA, CDR2 YSYEKL. The CDR3 region has the DNA TGCGCCAGCAGCCAAGAAGAGTTAGCTTTTCAGCCCCAGCATTTT. Amino acid sequence: CASSQEELAFQPQHF.

The chain carries TRBV25-1 and TRBJ1-3; TRBD1 might be the D (5 bases). The CDR3 is 15 amino acids. Trimming cost V 6 bases and J 0 bases, with 12 bases left between them. The germline V gene has CDR1 MGHDK and CDR2 SYGVNS. CDR3 in DNA: TGTGCCAGCAGCCGCGGACAAAGCTCTGGAAACACCATATATTTT. The encoded protein is CASSRGQSSGNTIYF.

The rearrangement joins TRBV7-9 to TRBJ1-1, with TRBD1 identical over 8 bases. The germline CDR1 and CDR2 sequences are SEHNR and FQNEAQ (reference sequence). V was pared by 2 bases and J by 3 bases, with 5 bases of the junction left unmatched. The CDR3 loop spans 15 amino acids. The CDR3, as DNA: TGTGCCAGCAGCTTAAGGGACAGGTTGGACACTGAAGCTTTCTTT. Translating gives CASSLRDRLDTEAFF.

This clone came up a few times. V is TRBV7-2 and J is TRBJ2-7; 7 bases are a match to TRBD1. The V gene's germline CDR1 is SGHTA and CDR2 FQGNSA. The length of the CDR3 is 13 residues. The V gene end was trimmed by 4 bases and the J gene end by 3 bases; junction bases not matched to a gene: 3. The CDR3 is CASSYDRDYEQYF. The CDR3 region has the DNA TGTGCCAGCAGCTATGACAGGGACTACGAGCAGTACTTC. Supplemented by reference TRBV7-2 and TRBJ2-7, the full variable domain reads GAGVSQSPSNKVTEKGKDVELRCDPISGHTALYWYRQSLGQGLEFLIYFQGNSAPDKSGLPSDRFSAERTGGSVSTLTIQRTQQEDSAVYLCASSYDRDYEQYFGPGTRLTVT.

In its sample, this clone was seen a few times. The chain links TRBV13 to TRBJ2-7, with no clear D. The germline V and J ends were trimmed by 2 bases and 4 bases, with 9 bases remaining between them. CDR3 length: 13 amino acids. Germline CDR1 and CDR2: PRHDT and FYEKMQ (reference sequence). CDR3 residues: CASSLRIRYEQYF. As DNA, the CDR3 is TGTGCCAGCAGCTTACGCATCCGGTACGAGCAGTACTTC.

This clone was counted only a few times. The chain combines TRBV15 with TRBJ1-2; D gene unclear. Germline V gives CDR1 LNHNV, CDR2 YYDKDF (reference sequence). Trimming stripped 0 bases from V and 7 bases from J, with 6 bases between. The CDR3 length is 12 residues. The CDR3: CATSRDRAGYTF. Here the CDR3 DNA reads TGTGCCACCAGCAGAGATAGAGCTGGCTACACCTTC.

The rearrangement joins TRBV15 to TRBJ2-1, with 11 bases lining up with TRBD2. CDR1 and CDR2 (germline): LNHNV, YYDKDF (reference sequence). The CDR3 runs to 15 residues. V shed 4 bases and J 3 bases; nucleotides not matched to a gene: 2. The CDR3 DNA is TGTGCCACCAGCACCACTAGCGGGGGCTACAATGAGCAGTTCTTC. Its translation: CATSTTSGGYNEQFF.

The chain uses TRBV7-3 and TRBJ2-3, with D perhaps matching TRBD1 (5 bases). V lost 5 bases to trimming and J lost 2 bases, with 11 bases between them. The CDR3 contains 14 residues. Germline CDR1 SGHTA, CDR2 FQGTGA. The CDR3 region is CASSPRTTTDTQYF. As DNA, the CDR3 is TGTGCCAGCAGCCCCCGGACAACCACAGATACGCAGTATTTT.

The chain recombines TRBV7-2 with TRBJ2-1; 11 bases agree with TRBD1. The CDR3 spans 17 residues. CDR1 and CDR2 from the germline V gene are SGHTA and FQGNSA. V was pared by 2 bases and J by 5 bases, with 8 bases of the junction left unmatched. The chain's CDR3 is CASSLRVAGQGDNEQFF. The DNA of the CDR3 is TGTGCCAGCAGCTTAAGAGTTGCGGGACAGGGGGACAATGAGCAGTTCTTC.

This chain joins TRBV4-1 and TRBJ1-1; D not certain. The CDR3 spans 13 residues. V lost 6 bases and J lost 0, with 8 bases in between. Germline assignment: CDR1 MGHRA and CDR2 YSYEKL. The CDR3 protein is CASRKRVNTEAFF. The CDR3 DNA sequence: TGCGCCAGCAGAAAGAGAGTGAACACTGAAGCTTTCTTT.

This chain uses TRBV5-4 with TRBJ1-2, with TRBD1 matching 9 bases. Germline CDR1 and CDR2: SGHNT and YYREEE (reference sequence). The junction had 3 bases not matched to a gene; V was cut back by 4 bases and J by 2 bases. The CDR3 sequence is 14 residues long. The CDR3 DNA reads TGTGCCAGCAGCGCAGACAGGGGGAACTATGGCTACACCTTC. It encodes CASSADRGNYGYTF. Full variable domain (outside the CDR3, taken from reference TRBV5-4 and TRBJ1-2): ETGVTQSPTHLIKTRGQQVTLRCSSQSGHNTVSWYQQALGQGPQFIFQYYREEENGRGNFPPRFSGLQFPNYSSELNVNALELDDSALYLCASSADRGNYGYTFGSGTRLTVV.

V is TRBV11-2 and J is TRBJ2-3; 9 positions match TRBD1. The germline V gene has CDR1 SGHAT and CDR2 FQNNGV. This CDR3 contains 16 residues. The junction had 9 bases not matched to a gene; V was cut back by 3 bases and J by 5 bases. The CDR3 protein is CASSLAGTGNVDTQYF. For the CDR3, the DNA is TGTGCCAGCAGCTTGGCCGGGACAGGGAACGTAGATACGCAGTATTTT.